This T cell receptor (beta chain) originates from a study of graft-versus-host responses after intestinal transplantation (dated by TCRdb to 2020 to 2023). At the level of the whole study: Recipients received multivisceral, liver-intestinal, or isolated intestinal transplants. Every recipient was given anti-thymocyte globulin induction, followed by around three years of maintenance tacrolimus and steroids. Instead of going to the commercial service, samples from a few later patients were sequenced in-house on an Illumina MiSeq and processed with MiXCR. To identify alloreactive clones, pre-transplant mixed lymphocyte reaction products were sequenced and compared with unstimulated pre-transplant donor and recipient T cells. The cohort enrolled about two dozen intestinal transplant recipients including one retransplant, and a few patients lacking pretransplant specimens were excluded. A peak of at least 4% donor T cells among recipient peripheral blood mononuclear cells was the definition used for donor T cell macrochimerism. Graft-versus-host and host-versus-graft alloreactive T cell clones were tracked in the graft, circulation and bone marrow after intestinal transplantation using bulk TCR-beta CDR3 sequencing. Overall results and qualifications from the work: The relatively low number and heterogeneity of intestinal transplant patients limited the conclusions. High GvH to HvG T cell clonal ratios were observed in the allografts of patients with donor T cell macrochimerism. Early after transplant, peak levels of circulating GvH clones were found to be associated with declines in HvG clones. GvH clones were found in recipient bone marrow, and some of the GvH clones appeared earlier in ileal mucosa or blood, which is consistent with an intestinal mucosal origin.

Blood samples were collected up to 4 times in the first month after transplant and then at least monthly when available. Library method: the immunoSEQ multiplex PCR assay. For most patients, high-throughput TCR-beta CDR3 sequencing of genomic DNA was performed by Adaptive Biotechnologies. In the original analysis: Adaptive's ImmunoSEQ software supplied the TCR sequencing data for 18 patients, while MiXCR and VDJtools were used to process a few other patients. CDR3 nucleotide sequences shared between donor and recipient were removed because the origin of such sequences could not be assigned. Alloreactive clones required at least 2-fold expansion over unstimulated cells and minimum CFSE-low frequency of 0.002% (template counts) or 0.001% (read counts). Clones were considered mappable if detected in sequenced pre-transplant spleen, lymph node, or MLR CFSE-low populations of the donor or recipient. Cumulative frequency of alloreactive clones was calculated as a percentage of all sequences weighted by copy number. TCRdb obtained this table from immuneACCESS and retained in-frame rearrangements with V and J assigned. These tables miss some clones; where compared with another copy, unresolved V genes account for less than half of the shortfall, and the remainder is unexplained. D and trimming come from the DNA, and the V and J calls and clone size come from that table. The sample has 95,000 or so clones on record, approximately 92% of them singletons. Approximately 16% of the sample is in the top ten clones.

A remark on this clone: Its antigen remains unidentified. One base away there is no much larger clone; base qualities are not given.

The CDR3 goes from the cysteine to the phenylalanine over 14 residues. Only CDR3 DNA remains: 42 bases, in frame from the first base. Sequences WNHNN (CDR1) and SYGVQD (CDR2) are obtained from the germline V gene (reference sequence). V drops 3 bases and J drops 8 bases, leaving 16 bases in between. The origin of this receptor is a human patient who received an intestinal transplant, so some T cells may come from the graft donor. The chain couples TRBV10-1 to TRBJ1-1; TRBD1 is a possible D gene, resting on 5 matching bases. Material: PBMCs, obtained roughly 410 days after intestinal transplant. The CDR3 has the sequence CASSEEPVGTEAFF. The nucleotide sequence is TGCGCCAGCAGTGAAGAACCCGTAGGGACGGAAGCTTTCTTT.